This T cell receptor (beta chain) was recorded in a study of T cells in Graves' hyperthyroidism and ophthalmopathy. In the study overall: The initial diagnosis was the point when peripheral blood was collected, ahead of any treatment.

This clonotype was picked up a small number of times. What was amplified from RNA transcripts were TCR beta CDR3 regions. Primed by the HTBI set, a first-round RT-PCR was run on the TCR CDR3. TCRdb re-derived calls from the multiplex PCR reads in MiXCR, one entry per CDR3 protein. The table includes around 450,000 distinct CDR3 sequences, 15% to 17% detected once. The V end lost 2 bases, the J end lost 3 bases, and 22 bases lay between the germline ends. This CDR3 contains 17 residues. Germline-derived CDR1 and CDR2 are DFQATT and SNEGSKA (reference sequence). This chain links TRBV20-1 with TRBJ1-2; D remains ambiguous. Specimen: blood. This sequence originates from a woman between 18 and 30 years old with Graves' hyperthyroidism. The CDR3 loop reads CSARHLLTTREDYGYTF. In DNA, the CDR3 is TGCAGTGCTAGACACTTACTAACGACAAGAGAGGACTATGGCTACACCTTC.